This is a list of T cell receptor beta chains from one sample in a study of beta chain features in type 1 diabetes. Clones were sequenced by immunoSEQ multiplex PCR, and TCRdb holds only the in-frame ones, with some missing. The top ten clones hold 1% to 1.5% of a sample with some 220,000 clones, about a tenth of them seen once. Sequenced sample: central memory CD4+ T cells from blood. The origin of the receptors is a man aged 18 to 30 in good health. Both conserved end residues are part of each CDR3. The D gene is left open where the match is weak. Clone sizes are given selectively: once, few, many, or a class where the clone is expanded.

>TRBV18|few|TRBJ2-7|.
CASSSKTGEILYEQYF
TGTGCCAGCTCATCGAAAACTGGAGAGATTCTCTACGAGCAGTACTTC
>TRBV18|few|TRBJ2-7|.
CASSPSVRGAYEQYF
TGTGCCAGCTCGCCCAGCGTACGGGGGGCGTACGAGCAGTACTTC
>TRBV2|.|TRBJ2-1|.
CASSERTNEQFF
TGTGCCAGCAGTGAAAGGACCAATGAGCAGTTCTTC
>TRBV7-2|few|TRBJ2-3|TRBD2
CASSLVGSSGRALNTQYF
TGTGCCAGCAGCTTAGTGGGAAGTAGCGGGAGGGCCTTGAATACGCAGTATTTT
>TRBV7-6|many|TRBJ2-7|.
CASSLETNSYEQYF
TGTGCCAGCAGCTTAGAGACCAACTCCTACGAGCAGTACTTC
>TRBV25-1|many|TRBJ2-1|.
CASSDPGSYNEQFF
TGTGCCAGCAGTGATCCGGGGTCTTACAATGAGCAGTTCTTC
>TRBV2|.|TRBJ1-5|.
CASSEGSSNQPQHF
TGTGCCAGCAGTGAAGGGAGCAGCAATCAGCCCCAGCATTTT
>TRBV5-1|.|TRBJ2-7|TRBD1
CASSRGTGNHEQYF
TGCGCCAGCAGCCGCGGGACAGGGAACCACGAGCAGTACTTC
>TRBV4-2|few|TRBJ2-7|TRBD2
CASSQGESGRADEQYF
TGTGCCAGCAGCCAAGGAGAGAGCGGGAGGGCCGACGAGCAGTACTTC
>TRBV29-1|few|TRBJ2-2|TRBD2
CSVRGLAGVTGELFF
TGCAGCGTTCGGGGACTAGCGGGTGTCACCGGGGAGCTGTTTTTT
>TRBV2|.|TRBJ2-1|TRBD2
CASSRLAGGPGQFF
TGTGCCAGCAGCAGACTAGCGGGAGGACCTGGGCAGTTCTTC
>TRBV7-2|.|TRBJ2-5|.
CASSSGEATQYF
TGTGCCAGCAGCTCAGGGGAGGCGACCCAGTACTTC
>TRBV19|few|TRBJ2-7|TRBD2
CASSISGGPNYEQYF
TGTGCCAGTAGTATATCGGGAGGTCCTAACTACGAGCAGTACTTC
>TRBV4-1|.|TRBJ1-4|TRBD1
CASSQDVGTGWLEKLFF
TGCGCCAGCAGCCAAGATGTGGGGACAGGGTGGTTGGAAAAACTGTTTTTT
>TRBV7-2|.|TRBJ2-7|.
CASSLVAAYEQYF
TGTGCCAGCAGCTTAGTAGCGGCCTACGAGCAGTACTTC
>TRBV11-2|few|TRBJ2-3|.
CASRPGQSTDTQYF
TGTGCCAGCAGGCCGGGCCAAAGCACAGATACGCAGTATTTT
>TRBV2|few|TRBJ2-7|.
CATSSSRTEQYF
TGTGCCACCAGCTCTAGTAGGACCGAGCAGTACTTC
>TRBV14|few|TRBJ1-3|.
CASSQRGLVSGNTIYF
TGTGCCAGCAGCCAACGAGGACTGGTCTCTGGAAACACCATATATTTT
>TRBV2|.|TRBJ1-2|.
CASSETGPTGGYTF
TGTGCCAGCAGTGAGACCGGGCCCACGGGTGGCTACACCTTC
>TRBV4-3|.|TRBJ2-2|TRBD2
CASSLRLAGAPNTGELFF
TGCGCCAGCAGCCTCAGACTAGCGGGAGCTCCGAACACCGGGGAGCTGTTTTTT
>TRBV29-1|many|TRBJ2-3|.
CSVTGGTDTQYF
TGCAGCGTGACGGGTGGGACAGATACGCAGTATTTT
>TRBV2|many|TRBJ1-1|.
CASTPGGGRNAEAFF
TGTGCCAGCACCCCGGGTGGGGGGCGGAACGCTGAAGCTTTCTTT
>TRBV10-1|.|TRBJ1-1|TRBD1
CASSDPGGRGFF
TGCGCCAGCAGTGACCCAGGGGGTAGAGGTTTCTTT
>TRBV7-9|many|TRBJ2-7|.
CASSPPLALYEQYF
TGTGCCAGCAGCCCTCCCTTGGCCCTCTACGAGCAGTACTTC
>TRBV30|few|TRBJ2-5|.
CAWLRFEETQYF
TGTGCCTGGCTGAGATTCGAAGAGACCCAGTACTTC
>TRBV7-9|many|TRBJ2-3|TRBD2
CASSYIAGGDTQYF
TGTGCCAGCAGCTACATAGCGGGAGGGGATACGCAGTATTTT
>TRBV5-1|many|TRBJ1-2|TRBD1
CASSLDRGGYTF
TGCGCCAGCAGCTTAGACAGGGGCGGCTACACCTTC
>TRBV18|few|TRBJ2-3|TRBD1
CASTGQGRDTQYF
TGTGCCAGCACCGGACAGGGGAGAGATACGCAGTATTTT
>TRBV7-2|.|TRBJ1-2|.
CASSSERKRGHYGYTF
TGTGCCAGCAGCTCCGAACGCAAGCGGGGGCACTATGGCTACACCTTC
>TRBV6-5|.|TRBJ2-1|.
CASSYTAVNEQFF
TGTGCCAGCAGTTACACAGCTGTCAATGAGCAGTTCTTC
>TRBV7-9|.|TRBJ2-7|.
CASSRTRYDYEQYF
TGTGCCAGCAGCCGTACTCGATACGACTACGAGCAGTACTTC
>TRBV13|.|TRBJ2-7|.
CASSFRGPGYEQYF
TGTGCCAGCAGCTTCAGGGGCCCCGGATACGAGCAGTACTTC
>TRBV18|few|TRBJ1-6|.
CASSPSEGNNSPLHF
TGTGCCAGCTCACCGTCAGAGGGAAATAATTCACCCCTCCACTTT
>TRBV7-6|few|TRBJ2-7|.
CASSLNRDYEQYF
TGTGCCAGCAGCCTAAACAGGGATTACGAGCAGTACTTC
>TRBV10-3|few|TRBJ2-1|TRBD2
CASSFPGTNNEQFF
TGTGCCAGCAGCTTTCCGGGGACTAACAATGAGCAGTTCTTC
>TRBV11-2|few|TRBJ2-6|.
CASSLEWWDSGANVLTF
TGTGCCAGCAGCTTAGAATGGTGGGACTCTGGGGCCAACGTCCTGACTTTC
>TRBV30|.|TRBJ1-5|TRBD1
CAWSLGQGLQPQHF
TGTGCCTGGAGTCTCGGACAGGGGCTTCAGCCCCAGCATTTT
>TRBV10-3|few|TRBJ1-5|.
CAISGVDQPQHF
TGTGCCATCAGTGGAGTAGATCAGCCCCAGCATTTT
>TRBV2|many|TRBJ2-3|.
CASSEAQGIAQYF
TGTGCCAGCAGTGAAGCGCAAGGGATCGCGCAGTATTTT
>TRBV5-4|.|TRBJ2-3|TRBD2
CASSPWTSGSTDTQYF
TGTGCCAGCAGTCCCTGGACTAGCGGGAGCACAGATACGCAGTATTTT
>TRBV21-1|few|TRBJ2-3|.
CASSKARVGDTQYF
TGTGCCAGCAGCAAAGCCAGGGTCGGAGATACGCAGTATTTT
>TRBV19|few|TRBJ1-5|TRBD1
CASSIEWGQGARQPQHF
TGTGCCAGTAGTATAGAGTGGGGACAGGGGGCTCGGCAGCCCCAGCATTTT
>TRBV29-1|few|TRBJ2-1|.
CSVVGWTSYNEQFF
TGCAGCGTTGTGGGATGGACTTCCTACAATGAGCAGTTCTTC
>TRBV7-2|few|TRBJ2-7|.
CASSRRGIGYEQYF
TGTGCCAGCAGCCGCCGAGGGATCGGCTACGAGCAGTACTTC
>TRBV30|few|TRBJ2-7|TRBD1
CAWRDRVSEQYF
TGTGCCTGGAGGGACAGGGTTAGCGAGCAGTACTTC
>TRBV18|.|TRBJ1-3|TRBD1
CASSPNDRGSGNTIYF
TGTGCCAGCTCACCAAATGACAGGGGATCTGGAAACACCATATATTTT